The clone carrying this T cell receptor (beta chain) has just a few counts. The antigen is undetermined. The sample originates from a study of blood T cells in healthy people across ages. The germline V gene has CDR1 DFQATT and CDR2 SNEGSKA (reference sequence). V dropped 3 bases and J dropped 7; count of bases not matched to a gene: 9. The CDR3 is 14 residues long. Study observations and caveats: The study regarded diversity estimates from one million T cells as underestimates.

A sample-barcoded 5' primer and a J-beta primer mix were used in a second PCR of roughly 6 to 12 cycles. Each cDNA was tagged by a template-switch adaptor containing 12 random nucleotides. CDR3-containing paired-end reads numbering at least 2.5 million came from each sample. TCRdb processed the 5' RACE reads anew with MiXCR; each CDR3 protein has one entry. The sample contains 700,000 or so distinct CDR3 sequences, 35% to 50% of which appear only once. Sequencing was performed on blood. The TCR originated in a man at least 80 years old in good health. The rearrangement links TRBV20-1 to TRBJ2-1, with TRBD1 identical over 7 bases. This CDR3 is CSASKGTAKNEQFF. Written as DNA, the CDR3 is TGCAGTGCTAGCAAGGGGACAGCGAAAAATGAGCAGTTCTTC.